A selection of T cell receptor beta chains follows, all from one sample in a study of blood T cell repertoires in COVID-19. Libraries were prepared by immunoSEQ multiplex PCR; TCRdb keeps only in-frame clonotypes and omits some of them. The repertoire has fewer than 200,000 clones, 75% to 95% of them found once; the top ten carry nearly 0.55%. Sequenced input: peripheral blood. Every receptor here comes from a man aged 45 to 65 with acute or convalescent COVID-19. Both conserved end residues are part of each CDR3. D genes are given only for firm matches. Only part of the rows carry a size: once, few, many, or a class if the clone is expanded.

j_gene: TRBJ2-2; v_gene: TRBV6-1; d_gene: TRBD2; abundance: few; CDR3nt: TGTGCCAGCAGTGAAGCCCCGGGACTAGCGGCCGGGGAGCTGTTTTTT; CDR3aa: CASSEAPGLAAGELFF
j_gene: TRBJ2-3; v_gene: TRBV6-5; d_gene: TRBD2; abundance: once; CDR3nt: TGTGCCAGCAGTTACTCGAGTGGCGGGAGACGTGATACGCAGTATTTT; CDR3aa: CASSYSSGGRRDTQYF
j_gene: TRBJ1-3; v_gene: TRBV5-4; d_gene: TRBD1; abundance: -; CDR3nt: TGTGCCAGCAGCTTAGACAGGGGCAGTGGAAACACCATATATTTT; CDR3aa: CASSLDRGSGNTIYF
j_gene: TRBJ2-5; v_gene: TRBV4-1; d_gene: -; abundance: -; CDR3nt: TGCGCCAGCAGCCAAGAAGGAATCAGGAACCCTCGGGAGACCCAGTACTTC; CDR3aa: CASSQEGIRNPRETQYF
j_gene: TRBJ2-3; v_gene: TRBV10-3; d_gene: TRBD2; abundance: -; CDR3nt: TGTGCCAACGCGGGACTAGCGGGAGGCCAGGATACGCAGTATTTT; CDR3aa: CANAGLAGGQDTQYF
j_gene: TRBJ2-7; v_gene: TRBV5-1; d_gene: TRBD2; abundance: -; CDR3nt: TGCGCCAGCAGCTTGGTAGCGGGAGGCCCCTACGAGCAGTACTTC; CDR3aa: CASSLVAGGPYEQYF
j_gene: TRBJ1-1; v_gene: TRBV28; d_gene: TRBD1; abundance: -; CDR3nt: TGTGCCAGCAGTTTGGGGACAGGGGTTACTGAAGCTTTCTTT; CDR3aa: CASSLGTGVTEAFF
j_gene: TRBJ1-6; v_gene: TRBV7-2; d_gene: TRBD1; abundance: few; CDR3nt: TGTGCCAGCAGCCCCCGGGACAGGGATACTTCACCCCTCCACTTT; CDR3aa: CASSPRDRDTSPLHF
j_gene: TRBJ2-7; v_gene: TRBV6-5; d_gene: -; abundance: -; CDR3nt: TGTGCCAGCAGTTACGAGGGCAACCGCGAGCAGTACTTC; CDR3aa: CASSYEGNREQYF
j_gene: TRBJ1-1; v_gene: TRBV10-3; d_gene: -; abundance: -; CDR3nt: TGTGCCATCAGTGAGCCGGGACATAGGAACACTGAAGCTTTCTTT; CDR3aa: CAISEPGHRNTEAFF
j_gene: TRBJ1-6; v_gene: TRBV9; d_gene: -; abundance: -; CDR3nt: TGTGCCAGCAGCGAGTGGGGGGGGAGTTCACCCCTCCACTTT; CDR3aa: CASSEWGGSSPLHF
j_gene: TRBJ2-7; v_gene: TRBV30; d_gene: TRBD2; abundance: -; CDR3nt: TGTGCCTGGGGGGGGTGGACTAGCGGGAGTCTCTACGAGCAGTACTTC; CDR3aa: CAWGGWTSGSLYEQYF
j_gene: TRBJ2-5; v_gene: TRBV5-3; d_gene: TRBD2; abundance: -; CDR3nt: TGTGCCAGAAGCCGGCCAACTAGCGGTGTTGGTGAGACCCAGTACTTC; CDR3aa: CARSRPTSGVGETQYF
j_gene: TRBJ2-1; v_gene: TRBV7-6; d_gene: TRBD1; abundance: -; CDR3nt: TGTGCCAGCAGCTTATGGGACAGGTACAATGAGCAGTTCTTC; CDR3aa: CASSLWDRYNEQFF
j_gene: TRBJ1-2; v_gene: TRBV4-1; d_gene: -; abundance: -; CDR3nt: TGCGCCAGCAGCCAAGTCGGGGGCTATGGCTACACCTTC; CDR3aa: CASSQVGGYGYTF
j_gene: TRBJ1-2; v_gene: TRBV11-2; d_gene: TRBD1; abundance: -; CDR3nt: TGTGCCAGCAGCCCGAGACCCCGAGGGGGCGCTAACTATGGCTACACCTTC; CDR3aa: CASSPRPRGGANYGYTF
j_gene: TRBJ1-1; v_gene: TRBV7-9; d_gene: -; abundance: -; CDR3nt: TGTGCCAGCAGCCGCGGGCAAAAAAACACTGAAGCTTTCTTT; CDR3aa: CASSRGQKNTEAFF
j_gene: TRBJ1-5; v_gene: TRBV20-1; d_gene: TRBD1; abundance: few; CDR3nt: TGCAGTGCTAGTAAGGAAGGGGGCGCGGATCAGCCCCAGCATTTT; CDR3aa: CSASKEGGADQPQHF
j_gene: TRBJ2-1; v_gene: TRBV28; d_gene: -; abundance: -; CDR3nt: TGTGCCAGCATACCAGGATCCTACAATGAGCAGTTCTTC; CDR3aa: CASIPGSYNEQFF
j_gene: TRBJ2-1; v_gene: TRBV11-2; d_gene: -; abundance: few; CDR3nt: TGTGCCAGCAGCTTAGAAGGGACCACCCTGGGGGCTGAGCAGTTCTTC; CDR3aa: CASSLEGTTLGAEQFF
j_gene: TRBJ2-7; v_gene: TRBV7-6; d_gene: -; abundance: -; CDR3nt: TGTGCCAGCAGCTTATTTAGCTATGAGCAGTACTTC; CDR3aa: CASSLFSYEQYF
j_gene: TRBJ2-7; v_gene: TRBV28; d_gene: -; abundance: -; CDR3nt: TGTGCCAGCAGTTTGGTTCAGGGGACGAAGCAGTACTTC; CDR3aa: CASSLVQGTKQYF